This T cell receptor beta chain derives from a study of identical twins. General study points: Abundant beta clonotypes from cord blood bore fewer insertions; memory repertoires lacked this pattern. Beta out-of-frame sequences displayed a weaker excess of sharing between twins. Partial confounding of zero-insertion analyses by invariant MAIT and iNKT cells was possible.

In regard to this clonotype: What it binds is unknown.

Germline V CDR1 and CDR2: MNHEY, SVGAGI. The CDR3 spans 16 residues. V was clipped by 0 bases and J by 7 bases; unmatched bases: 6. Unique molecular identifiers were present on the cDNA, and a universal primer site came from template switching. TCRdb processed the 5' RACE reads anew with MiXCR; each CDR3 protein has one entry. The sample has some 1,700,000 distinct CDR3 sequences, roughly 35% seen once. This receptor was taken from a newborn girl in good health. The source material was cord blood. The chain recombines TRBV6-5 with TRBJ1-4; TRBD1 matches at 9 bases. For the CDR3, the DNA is TGTGCCAGCAGTTACTCGACCGGGACAGGGTCTGAAAAACTGTTTTTT. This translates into CASSYSTGTGSEKLFF.